The clone carrying this T cell receptor (beta chain) appeared a single time. Antigen unknown. The sample originates from a study of cytomegalovirus exposure and HLA in healthy donors. From germline, CDR1 is ENHRY and CDR2 SYGVKD. Trimming removed 2 bases at V and 5 bases at J, with 13 bases between. The CDR3 runs 15 residues. Whole-study results and caveats: According to reports, the classifier identified cytomegalovirus status with high specificity and sensitivity. Analyzed later, most CMV-associated TCR beta chains appeared HLA-restricted. There was a cluster of highly shared sequence variants that was likely a sequencing artifact.

The PCR made use of 60 Vbeta and 13 Jbeta primers. Profiling relied on immunoSEQ multiplex PCR, and the TCRdb table lists in-frame clones only, not all of them. This table holds about 50,000 clones, roughly four fifths found once. The source of this sequence is a middle-aged woman in good health and CMV-seropositive. The sample comprised PBMCs. The genes are TRBV10-3 and TRBJ2-1; D may be TRBD1 (5 bases). The DNA of the CDR3 is TGTGCCATCAGTGAGGCGGCTTCAGGGAACAATGAGCAGTTCTTC. Translating gives CAISEAASGNNEQFF.